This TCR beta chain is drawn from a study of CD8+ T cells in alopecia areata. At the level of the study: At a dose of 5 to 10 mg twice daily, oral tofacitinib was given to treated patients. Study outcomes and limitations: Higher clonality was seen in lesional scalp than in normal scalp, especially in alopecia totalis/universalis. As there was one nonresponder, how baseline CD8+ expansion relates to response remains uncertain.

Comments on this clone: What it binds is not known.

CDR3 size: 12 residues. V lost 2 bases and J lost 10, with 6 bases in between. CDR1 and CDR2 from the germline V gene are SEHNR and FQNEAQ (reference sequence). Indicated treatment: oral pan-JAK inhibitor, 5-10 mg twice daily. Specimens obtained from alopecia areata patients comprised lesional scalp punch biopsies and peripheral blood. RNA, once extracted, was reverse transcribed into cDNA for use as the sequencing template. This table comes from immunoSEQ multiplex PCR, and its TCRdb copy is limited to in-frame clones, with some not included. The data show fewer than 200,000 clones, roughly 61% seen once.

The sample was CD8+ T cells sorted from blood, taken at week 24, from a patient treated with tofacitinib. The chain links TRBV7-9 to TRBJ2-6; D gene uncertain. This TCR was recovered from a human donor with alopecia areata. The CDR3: CASSLYLNVLTF. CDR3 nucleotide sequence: TGTGCCAGCAGCTTATACTTGAACGTCCTGACTTTC.